This T cell receptor (beta chain) was retrieved from a study of graft-versus-host responses after intestinal transplantation. Across the whole study: Isolated intestinal, liver-intestinal, or multivisceral transplants had been given to the recipients. Anti-thymocyte globulin was used for induction in all recipients, who then took tacrolimus and steroids for approximately 3 years.

This clone was counted once. The antigen is undetermined. The repertoire was sequenced with immunoSEQ multiplex PCR; TCRdb's copy has only in-frame clones and lacks some. The sample carries around 97,000 clones, 93% recorded once. Germline-derived CDR1 and CDR2 are SGHDT and YYEEEE. V lost 2 bases, J lost 4 bases, and 9 bases lay in between. The CDR3 runs to 14 residues. This sample comprised unstimulated CD8+ T cells sorted from spleen or lymph node cells, obtained before intestinal transplant. V and J are TRBV5-6 and TRBJ2-2; perhaps TRBD1 as D (6 bases). The receptor's source is a human donor who received an intestinal transplant. The CDR3 reads CASSFRTATGELFF. The CDR3 coding sequence is TGTGCCAGCAGCTTCCGGACAGCCACCGGGGAGCTGTTTTTT.